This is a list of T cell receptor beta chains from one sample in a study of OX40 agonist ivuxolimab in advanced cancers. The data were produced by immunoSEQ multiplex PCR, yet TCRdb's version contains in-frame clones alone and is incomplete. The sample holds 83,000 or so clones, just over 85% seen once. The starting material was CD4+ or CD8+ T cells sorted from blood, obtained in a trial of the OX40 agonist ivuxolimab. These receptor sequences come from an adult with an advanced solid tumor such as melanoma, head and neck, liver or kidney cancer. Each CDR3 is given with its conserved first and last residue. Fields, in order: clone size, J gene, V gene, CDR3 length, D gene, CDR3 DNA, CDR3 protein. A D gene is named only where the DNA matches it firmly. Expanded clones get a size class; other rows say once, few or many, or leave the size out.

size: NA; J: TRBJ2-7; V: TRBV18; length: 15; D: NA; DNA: TGTGCCAGCTCATTAACCGGGACACGGATTTACGAGCAGTACTTC; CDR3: CASSLTGTRIYEQYF
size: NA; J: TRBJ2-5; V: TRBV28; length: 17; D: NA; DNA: TGTGCCAGCAGAGTTGGGGTCGGAGGCAGCGAAAAAGAGACCCAGTACTTC; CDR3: CASRVGVGGSEKETQYF
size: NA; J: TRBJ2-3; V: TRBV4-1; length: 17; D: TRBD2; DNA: TGCGCCAGCAGCCAACGACTAGCGGGAGCAGGCACAGATACGCAGTATTTT; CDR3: CASSQRLAGAGTDTQYF
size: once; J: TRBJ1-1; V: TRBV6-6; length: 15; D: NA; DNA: TGTGCCAGCAGTTCGGGTGGCAGTCTGAACACTGAAGCTTTCTTT; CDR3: CASSSGGSLNTEAFF
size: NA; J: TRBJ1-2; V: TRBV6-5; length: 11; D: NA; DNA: TGTGCCAGCGGAACAGGGTACGGCTACACCTTC; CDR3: CASGTGYGYTF
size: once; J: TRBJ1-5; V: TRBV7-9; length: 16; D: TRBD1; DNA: TGTGCCAGCAGCCGGCTGGGACAGGGGGCAAATCAGCCCCAGCATTTT; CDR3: CASSRLGQGANQPQHF
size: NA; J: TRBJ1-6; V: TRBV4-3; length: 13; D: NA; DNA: TGCGCCAGCAGCCGCGAAAGGAATTCACCCCTCCACTTT; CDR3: CASSRERNSPLHF
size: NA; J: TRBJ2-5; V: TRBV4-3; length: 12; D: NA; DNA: TGCGCCAGCAGCCAAGAGGAAGAGACCCAGTACTTC; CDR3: CASSQEEETQYF
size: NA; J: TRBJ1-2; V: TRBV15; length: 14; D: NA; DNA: TGTGCCACCAGCAGAGACACCCAGACCTATGGCTACACCTTC; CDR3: CATSRDTQTYGYTF
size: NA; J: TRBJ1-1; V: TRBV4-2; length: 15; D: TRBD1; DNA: TGTGCCAGCAGCTTGACAGGGGATGGGAACACTGAAGCTTTCTTT; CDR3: CASSLTGDGNTEAFF
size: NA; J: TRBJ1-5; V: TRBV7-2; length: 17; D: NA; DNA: TGTGCCAGCAGCTTAGGAAGGAGTGGGGCTGGCAATCAGCCCCAGCATTTT; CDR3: CASSLGRSGAGNQPQHF
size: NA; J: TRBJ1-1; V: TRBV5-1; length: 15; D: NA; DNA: TGCGCCAGCAGCCTTCAGTCCGCGGGGAACACTGAAGCTTTCTTT; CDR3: CASSLQSAGNTEAFF
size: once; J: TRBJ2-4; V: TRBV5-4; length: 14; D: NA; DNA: TGTGCCAGCAGCCAGGACCGGGACGGGCACATTCAGTACTTC; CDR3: CASSQDRDGHIQYF
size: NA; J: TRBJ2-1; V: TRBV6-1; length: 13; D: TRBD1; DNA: TGTGCCAGCAGTAGGACAGGCGGCAATGAGCAGTTCTTC; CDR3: CASSRTGGNEQFF
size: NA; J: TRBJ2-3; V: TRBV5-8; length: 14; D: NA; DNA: TGTGCCAGCAGCTTGGGGCCCCATCCCGATACGCAGTATTTT; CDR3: CASSLGPHPDTQYF
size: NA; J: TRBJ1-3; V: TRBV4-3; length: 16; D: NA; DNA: TGCGCCAGCAGCCTCGGGCACGGAGACTCTGGAAACACCATATATTTT; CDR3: CASSLGHGDSGNTIYF
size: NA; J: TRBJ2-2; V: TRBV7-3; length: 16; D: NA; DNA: TGTGCCAGCAGCTTAAGTTCACAGGGGAACACCGGGGAGCTGTTTTTT; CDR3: CASSLSSQGNTGELFF
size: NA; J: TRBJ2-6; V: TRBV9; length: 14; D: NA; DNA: TGTGCCAGCAGCCAACTCTTTGGGGCCAACGTCCTGACTTTC; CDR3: CASSQLFGANVLTF
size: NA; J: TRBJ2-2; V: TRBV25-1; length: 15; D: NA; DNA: TGTGCCAGCAGTGAGGAGACTAGAGAGGCCGGGGAGCTGTTTTTT; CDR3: CASSEETREAGELFF
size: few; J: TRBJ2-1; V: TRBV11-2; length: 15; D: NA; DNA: TGTGCCAGCAGAATGGGGAGGAGCTCCTACAATGAGCAGTTCTTC; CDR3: CASRMGRSSYNEQFF
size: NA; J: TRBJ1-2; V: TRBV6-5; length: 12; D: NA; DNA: TGTACCGTCGGGAGGGGTAACTATGGCTACACCTTC; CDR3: CTVGRGNYGYTF
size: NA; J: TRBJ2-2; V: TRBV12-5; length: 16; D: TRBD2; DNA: TGTGCTAGTGGTCTAGGCGCGGGAGGTCGTAACGGGGAGCTGTTTTTT; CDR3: CASGLGAGGRNGELFF
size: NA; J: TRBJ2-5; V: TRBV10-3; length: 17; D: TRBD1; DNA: TGTGCCATCAGTGAGCCGGGACAGGGGGGAGATAAAGAGACCCAGTACTTC; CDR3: CAISEPGQGGDKETQYF
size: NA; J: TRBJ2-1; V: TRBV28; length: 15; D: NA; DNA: TGTGCCAGCAGTTTGCTGTACCCCCTTGGCAATGAGCAGTTCTTC; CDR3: CASSLLYPLGNEQFF
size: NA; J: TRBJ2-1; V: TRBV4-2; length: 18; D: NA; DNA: TGTGCCAGCCCACTCGATGCACCACTCATCTCGGGATACAATGAGCAGTTCTTC; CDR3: CASPLDAPLISGYNEQFF
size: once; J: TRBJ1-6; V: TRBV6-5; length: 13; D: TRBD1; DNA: TGTGCCAGTGCAGGGGGCTCTAATTCACCCCTCCACTTT; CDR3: CASAGGSNSPLHF
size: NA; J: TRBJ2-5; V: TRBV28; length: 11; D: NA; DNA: TGTGCCAGCAGTTTGTCAGAGACCCAGTACTTC; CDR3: CASSLSETQYF
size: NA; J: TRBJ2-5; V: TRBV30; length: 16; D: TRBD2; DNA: TGTGCCTGGAGTGTACCCCGGGCTAGCGGGGGGGAGACCCAGTACTTC; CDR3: CAWSVPRASGGETQYF
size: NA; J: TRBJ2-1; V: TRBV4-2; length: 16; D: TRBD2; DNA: TGTGCCAGCAGCCAAGTTCGGCCTAGCGGGGGAGATGAGCAGTTCTTC; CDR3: CASSQVRPSGGDEQFF
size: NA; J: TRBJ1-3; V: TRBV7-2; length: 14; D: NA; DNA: TGTGCCAGCAGCCCCCAGGACGGTGGAAACACCATATATTTT; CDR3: CASSPQDGGNTIYF
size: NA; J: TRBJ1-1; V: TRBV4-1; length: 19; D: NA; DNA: TGCGCCAGCCGACCGTTCTTGGGCAGGTCGTTGGCCCATCACACTGAAGCTTTCTTT; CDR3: CASRPFLGRSLAHHTEAFF
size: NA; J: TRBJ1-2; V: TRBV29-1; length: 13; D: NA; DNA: TGCAGCGTTGAGGGAGGGTGGGACTATGGCTACACCTTC; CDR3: CSVEGGWDYGYTF
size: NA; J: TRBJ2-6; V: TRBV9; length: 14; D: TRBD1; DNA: TGTGCCAGCAGCACAGGGGCTGGGGCCAACGTCCTGACTTTC; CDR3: CASSTGAGANVLTF
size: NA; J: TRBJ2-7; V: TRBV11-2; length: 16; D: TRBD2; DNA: TGTGCCAGCAGCTCGGGACTAGCGGGAGGGCCGGGGGAGCAGTACTTC; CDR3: CASSSGLAGGPGEQYF
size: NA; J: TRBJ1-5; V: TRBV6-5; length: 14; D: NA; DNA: TGTGCCAGCAGTAGGACCAGGGGCCTGGGGGCCCAGCATTTT; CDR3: CASSRTRGLGAQHF
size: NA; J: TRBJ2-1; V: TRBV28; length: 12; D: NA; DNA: TGTGCCAGCAGTTTATACCCCCGAGGGACGTTCTTC; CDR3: CASSLYPRGTFF
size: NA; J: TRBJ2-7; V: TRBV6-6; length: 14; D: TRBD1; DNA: TGTGCCAGCAGTAGAGAGGGGGCATTGTACGAGCAGTACTTC; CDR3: CASSREGALYEQYF
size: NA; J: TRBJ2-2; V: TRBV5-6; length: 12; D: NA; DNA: TGTGCCAGCAGCTGGAGGACCGGGGAGCTGTTTTTT; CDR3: CASSWRTGELFF